This T cell receptor (beta chain) was found in a study of blood T cell repertoires in COVID-19. Study summary: Material from acute and convalescent COVID-19 was sourced from the United States, Italy and Spain.

Participants' own reports of clinical history determined their cohort assignment. The CDR3 totals 18 residues. V shed 1 base, J shed 5 bases, and the junction held 8 bases outside the gene matches. CDR1 KGHSH and CDR2 LQKENI come from the germline V gene. Sequencing used immunoSEQ multiplex PCR; TCRdb keeps in-frame clones, though not all of them. The repertoire holds a few hundred thousand clones, 75% to 90% seen once, with 8% to 10% in the top ten. The rearrangement uses TRBV18 and TRBJ2-1, with TRBD2 matching over 13 bases. Sequencing was done on a sample of PBMCs or T cells enriched from blood (not recorded which). This receptor was identified in a man aged 40-55 years who had recovered from COVID-19. CDR3 sequence: CASSPLRTSGRANNEQFF. CDR3 DNA sequence: TGTGCCAGCTCACCACTTAGGACTAGCGGGAGAGCTAACAATGAGCAGTTCTTC.